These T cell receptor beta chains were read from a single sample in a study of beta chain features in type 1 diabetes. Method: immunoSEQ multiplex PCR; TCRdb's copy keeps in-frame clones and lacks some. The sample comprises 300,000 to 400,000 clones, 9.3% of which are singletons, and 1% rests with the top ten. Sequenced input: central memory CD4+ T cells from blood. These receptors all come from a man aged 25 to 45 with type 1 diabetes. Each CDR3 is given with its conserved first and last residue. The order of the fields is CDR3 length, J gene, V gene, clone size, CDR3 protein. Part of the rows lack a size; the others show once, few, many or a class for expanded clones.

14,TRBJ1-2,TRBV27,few,CASSSVRTNYGYTF
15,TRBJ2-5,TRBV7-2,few,CASSILDRGRETQYF
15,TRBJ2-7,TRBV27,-,CASSLYTRTSYEQYF
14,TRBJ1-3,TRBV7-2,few,CASSPGRVGNTIYF
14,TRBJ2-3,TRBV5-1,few,CASSQGQGTDTQYF
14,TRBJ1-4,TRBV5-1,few,CASGTGGANEKLFF
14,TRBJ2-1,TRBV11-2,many,CASSLPGTWDEQFF
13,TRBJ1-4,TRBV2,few,CASSGAQEGQRFF
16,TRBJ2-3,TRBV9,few,CASSPPMGAGLYTQYF
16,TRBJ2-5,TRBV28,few,CASSLAGQGMRETQYF
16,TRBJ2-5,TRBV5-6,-,CASSSTGQGARETQYF
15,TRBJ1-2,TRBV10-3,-,CAISESKTGEDGYTF
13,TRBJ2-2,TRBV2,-,CASNIIVPGELFF
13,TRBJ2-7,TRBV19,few,CASTSGSYYEQYF
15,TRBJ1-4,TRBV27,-,CASSLVGLRSEKLFF
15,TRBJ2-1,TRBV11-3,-,CASSLGTEYYNEQFF
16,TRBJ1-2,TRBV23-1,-,CASSQSHSAASYGYTF
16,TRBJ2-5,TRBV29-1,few,CSVSLLAGVRQETQYF
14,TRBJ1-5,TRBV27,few,CASSPTGGRLAQHF
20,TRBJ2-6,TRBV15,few,CATSRDRMGQGISGANVLTF
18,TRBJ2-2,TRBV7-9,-,CASSLAYQVIPNTGELFF
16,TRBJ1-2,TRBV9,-,CASSVGAGSGNYGYTF
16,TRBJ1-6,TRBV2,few,CASSEETGQYNSPLHF
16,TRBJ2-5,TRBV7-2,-,CASSLLVGGLGETQYF
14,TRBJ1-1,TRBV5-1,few,CASSLSAMNTEAFF
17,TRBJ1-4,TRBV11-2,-,CASSPLTGSATNEKLFF
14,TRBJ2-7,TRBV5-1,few,CASSLYGETYEQYF
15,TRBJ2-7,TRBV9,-,CASSVSAGSSYEQYF
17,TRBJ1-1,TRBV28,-,CASSRGGFRVGNTEAFF
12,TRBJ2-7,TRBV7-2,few,CASSLDFTTQYF
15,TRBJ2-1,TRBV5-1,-,CASSLGTRTSDEQFF
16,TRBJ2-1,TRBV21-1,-,CASIHGAGDPYNEQFF
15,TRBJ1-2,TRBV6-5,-,CASSSPVRGQGGYTF
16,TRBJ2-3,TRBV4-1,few,CASSSWTSGLRDTQYF
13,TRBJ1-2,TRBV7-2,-,CASSSSTGNGYTF
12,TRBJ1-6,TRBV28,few,CASSLGEGTLHF
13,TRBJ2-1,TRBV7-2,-,CASSLMAYNEQFF
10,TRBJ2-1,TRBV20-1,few,CSASDDEQFF
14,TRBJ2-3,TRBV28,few,CASIKGLGTDTQYF
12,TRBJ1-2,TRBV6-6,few,CASTQGYDGYTF
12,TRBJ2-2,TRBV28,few,CASTRSGGELFF
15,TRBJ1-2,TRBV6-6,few,CASSFLDREEYGYTF
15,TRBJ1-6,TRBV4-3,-,CASSQTRGPGSPLHF
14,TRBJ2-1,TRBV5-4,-,CASSLETGGYEQFF
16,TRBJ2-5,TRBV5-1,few,CASSLGLAGIQETQYF
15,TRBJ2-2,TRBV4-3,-,CASSRGLAGTGELFF
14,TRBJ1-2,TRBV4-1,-,CASSQEGQGYGYTF
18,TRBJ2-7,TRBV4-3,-,CASSQELPGTGGDYEQYF
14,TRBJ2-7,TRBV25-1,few,CASSPIGGNYEQYF
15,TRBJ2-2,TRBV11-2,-,CASRQGRANTGELFF
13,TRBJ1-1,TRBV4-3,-,CASSQVGQREAFF
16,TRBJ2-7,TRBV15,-,CATSRGMTGGPYEQYF
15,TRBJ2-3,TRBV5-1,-,CASSLGRGGRDTQYF
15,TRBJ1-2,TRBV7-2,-,CASSLGAVTPHGYTF
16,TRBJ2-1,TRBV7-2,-,CASSLGGTLTPNEQFF
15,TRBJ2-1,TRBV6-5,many,CASSLEWTGNNEQFF
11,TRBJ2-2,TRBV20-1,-,CSARDTGELFF
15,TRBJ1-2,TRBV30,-,CAWMGGGVSDYGYTF